Described below is a single TCR beta chain sequence and its context. This sample is drawn from a study of shared clonotypes between healthy human individuals. In the study overall: Each donor contributed plates that comprised three CD4 naive, three CD4 memory, two CD8 naive and one CD8 memory.

Trimming removed 7 bases at V and 3 bases at J, with 22 bases between. The CDR3 is 17 amino acids. Germline V gene data show CDR1 as MDHEN and CDR2 as SYDVKM. Investigators spread the genomic DNA of each subset evenly over several immunoSEQ plates. The authors loaded 200 ng DNA, 25,000 to 30,000 T cell genomes, into sorted-subset replicate PCRs. Original methodology: Filtering was not the same, since immunoSEQ gave junction-only sequences without quality scores. The table came from immunoSEQ multiplex PCR; TCRdb's copy has only in-frame clones and leaves some out. That table furnishes V, J and clone size, whereas the DNA furnished D and trimming. The data contain about 520,000 clones, approximately 94% of them seen just once; the ten biggest clones take up about 0.06%.

This chain connects TRBV28 to TRBJ2-4; tentatively, D is TRBD1 (6 bases). This TCR derives from a woman aged 25-40 years in good health. The sequencing sample was made of naive CD4+ T cells sorted from blood. Subset denoted: CD45RA+ positively selected. CDR3 loop: CASIGGSRSGHKNIQYF. The CDR3 nucleotides are TGTGCCAGCATTGGGGGCAGCCGCTCAGGACACAAAAACATTCAGTACTTC.